The 17 T cell receptor beta chains below all came from one sample that was sequenced in a study of regulatory T cells in long-lasting Graves disease. This sample's time point: newly diagnosed GD, antithyroid drugs for less than 3 months. From PBMCs, RNA was extracted and then used to make the TCR library. Arm-PCR of CDR3 regions with iRepertoire HTBI primers generated TCR beta libraries. Using its own MiXCR run on the multiplex PCR reads, TCRdb lists one record per CDR3 protein. The sample contains 300,000 to 400,000 distinct CDR3 sequences, 16% of which appear only once. A further study also used this sample, focusing on T cells in Graves' hyperthyroidism and ophthalmopathy.

The sample in question was peripheral blood mononuclear cells (PBMCs), obtained at new diagnosis, from a patient treated with antithyroid drugs. These receptors were taken from a man between 40 and 49 years old with Graves disease.

This clonotype was seen repeatedly, ten times or more. The chain links TRBV28 to TRBJ2-7; 9 bases line up with TRBD1. V lost 1 base, J lost 3 bases, and 10 bases stayed unmatched. The CDR3 sequence is 17 residues long. The V gene's germline CDR1 is MDHEN and CDR2 SYDVKM. The CDR3 coding sequence is TGTGCCAGCAGTTTATCCACCTACAGGGGGCCTCACTACGAGCAGTACTTC. Its protein is CASSLSTYRGPHYEQYF.

The V and J genes are TRBV7-9 and TRBJ2-2; D not certain. Germline CDR1 SEHNR, CDR2 FQNEAQ (reference sequence). Trimming left V 2 bases short and J 7 bases short, with 11 bases between. The CDR3 contains 14 residues. CDR3 bases: TGTGCCAGCAGCTTAACTCTTTCGAGCGGGGAGCTGTTTTTT. It is translated as CASSLTLSSGELFF.

This clonotype was recorded at least ten times. The chain combines TRBV15 with TRBJ2-4; D is possibly TRBD2 (5 bases). Germline lookup yields CDR1 LNHNV and CDR2 YYDKDF (reference sequence). The V gene lost 3 bases and the J gene lost 0 bases, with 15 bases spanning the gap. This CDR3 has 17 residues. The CDR3 loop reads CATSSRPEGLAKNIQYF. The CDR3 DNA is TGTGCCACCAGCAGCAGGCCTGAGGGCCTAGCCAAAAACATTCAGTACTTC.

In this sample, this clonotype turned up many times. The CDR3 region is CASSLDPLAGPSYEQYF. CDR3 nucleotide sequence: TGTGCCAGCAGCTTAGACCCCCTAGCGGGGCCTTCCTACGAGCAGTACTTC. The V call is TRBV11-2, the J call TRBJ2-7; 9 nucleotides align to TRBD2. The CDR3 sequence is 17 residues long. V was pared by 0 bases and J by 1 base, with 7 bases of the junction left unmatched. CDR1 and CDR2 from the germline V gene are SGHAT and FQNNGV.

This clonotype came up a few times. J is TRBJ2-5 and V is TRBV5-1; 9 nucleotides line up with TRBD2. Germline-derived CDR1 and CDR2 are SGHRS and YFSETQ. The CDR3 contains 16 residues. J lost 5 bases, V lost 2 bases, and 10 bases had no gene match. For the CDR3, the DNA is TGCGCCAGCAGCTTTCTAGCGGGGTCTCTCCGGGAGACCCAGTACTTC. Encoded protein: CASSFLAGSLRETQYF.

This clonotype was seen many times. V usage is TRBV2 and J usage is TRBJ1-1; D call uncertain. V dropped 6 bases and J dropped 5 bases, with 16 bases sitting between them. The CDR3 spans 14 residues. Germline-derived CDR1 and CDR2 are SNHLY and FYNNEI. The CDR3 DNA is TGTGCCAGCAGCGCGGAGAGACGAGGGACTGAAGCTTTCTTT. Its translation: CASSAERRGTEAFF.

This sequence joins TRBV5-1 and TRBJ2-3, with D possibly TRBD2 on 5 matching bases. V shed 4 bases and J shed 2 bases, with 11 bases lying between them. The CDR3 length is 14 residues. Germline values: CDR1 SGHRS, CDR2 YFSETQ. CDR3 in amino acids: CASSPRLATDTQYF. As DNA, the CDR3 is TGCGCCAGCAGCCCCAGGCTAGCCACAGATACGCAGTATTTT.

This clonotype appeared many times. The chain employs TRBV28 and TRBJ2-7, with D possibly TRBD2 on 5 matching bases. This CDR3 region has 15 residues. The V and J ends lost 4 bases and 6 bases respectively, with 19 bases between them. The germline V gene encodes CDR1 MDHEN and CDR2 SYDVKM. CDR3 sequence reads: CASSSRTAPVFEQYF. DNA of the CDR3: TGTGCCAGCAGTTCGCGGACTGCCCCTGTCTTCGAGCAGTACTTC.

This clonotype occurred many times. The V call is TRBV3-1, the J call TRBJ2-1, with 12 bases aligning to TRBD2. This CDR3 spans 17 amino acids. J lost 9 bases, V lost 3 bases, and 12 bases had no gene match. Germline V gene data show CDR1 as LGHDT and CDR2 as YNNKEL (reference sequence). The CDR3 here is CASSHPLTSGGLGEQFF. The CDR3, as DNA: TGTGCCAGCAGCCACCCCTTAACTAGCGGGGGGTTGGGTGAGCAGTTCTTC.

At least ten counts were recorded for this clonotype. This CDR3 is CASSSTTGLSTDTQYF. The CDR3 nucleotides read TGTGCCAGCAGCTCAACCACAGGCCTTAGCACAGATACGCAGTATTTT. The chain couples TRBV7-2 to TRBJ2-3; the D gene is possibly TRBD1 (5 bases). The V and J ends lost 4 bases and 0 bases respectively, with 14 bases between them. The germline V gene encodes CDR1 SGHTA and CDR2 FQGNSA. The CDR3 loop spans 16 amino acids.

In its sample, this clonotype was seen many times. This chain's CDR3 is CASTRDSDNSPLHF. The CDR3 region has the DNA TGTGCCAGCACCAGGGACAGCGATAATTCACCCCTCCACTTT. The genes are TRBV2 and TRBJ1-6, with 7 bases that match TRBD1. Losses at the gene ends were 7 bases for V and 5 bases for J; bases not matched to a gene: 5. The CDR3 covers 14 residues. From germline, CDR1 is SNHLY and CDR2 FYNNEI.

The J gene is TRBJ2-7, the V gene TRBV9; 7 bases are shared with TRBD2. Germline V gene sequence: CDR1 SGDLS, CDR2 YYNGEE. There are 18 residues in the CDR3. The ends lost 0 bases at V and 0 bases at J; junction bases unmatched: 12. The CDR3 region is CASSVGPHSGAASYEQYF. The CDR3 DNA reads TGTGCCAGCAGCGTAGGCCCCCACAGCGGGGCCGCCTCCTACGAGCAGTACTTC.

This clonotype was detected ten times or more. The junction shows a germline mismatch at one end, possibly a read error. The chain combines TRBV5-1 with TRBJ2-3; 9 bases match TRBD2. The CDR3 is 17 amino acids. Per the germline V gene, CDR1 is SGHRS and CDR2 is YFSETQ. CDR3 protein: CASSQGLAGLLTDTQYF. The CDR3 bases are TGTGCCAGCAGCCAAGGGCTAGCGGGGTTACTCACAGATACGCAGTATTTT.

This clonotype was recorded many times. J is TRBJ2-1 and V is TRBV30; the D is unclear. The germline V and J ends were trimmed by 4 bases and 3 bases, with 13 bases remaining between them. CDR1 is GTSNPN and CDR2 is SVGIG in the germline V gene (reference sequence). There are 14 residues in the CDR3. The CDR3 DNA reads TGTGCCTGGACTGCTGGTAGTAACTACAATGAGCAGTTCTTC. Protein sequence: CAWTAGSNYNEQFF.

Many counts were recorded for this clonotype. The chain has TRBV5-5 and TRBJ2-1; D possibly corresponds to TRBD2 (5 bases). This CDR3 spans 13 amino acids. Germline CDR1 is SGHKS and CDR2 is YYEKEE (reference sequence). Trimming took 4 bases from V and 8 from J, leaving 13 bases between them. The CDR3 spells CASSPIPEDEQFF. The CDR3 DNA is TGTGCCAGCAGCCCCATCCCGGAGGATGAGCAGTTCTTC. The full variable domain, its missing parts supplied by reference TRBV5-5 and TRBJ2-1, is DAGVTQSPTHLIKTRGQQVTLRCSPISGHKSVSWYQQVLGQGPQFIFQYYEKEERGRGNFPDRFSARQFPNYSSELNVNALLLGDSALYLCASSPIPEDEQFFGPGTRLTVL.

V usage is TRBV25-1 and J usage is TRBJ2-3; 9 positions agree with TRBD1. There are 15 residues in the CDR3. V dropped 6 bases and J dropped 9; count of bases not matched to a gene: 13. The germline CDR1 and CDR2 sequences are MGHDK and SYGVNS. CDR3 region: CASSHDRGSPWTQYF. The CDR3 nucleotides are TGTGCCAGCAGCCACGACAGGGGGTCCCCTTGGACGCAGTATTTT.

In this sample, this clonotype turned up many times. The V gene is TRBV20-1, the J gene TRBJ2-7, with TRBD2 as a possible D gene (5 bases). The CDR3 extends over 14 amino acids. The V end lost 4 bases, the J end lost 0 bases, and 13 bases lay between the germline ends. Germline V gives CDR1 DFQATT, CDR2 SNEGSKA (reference sequence). In DNA form, the CDR3 reads TGCAGTGCTAATACCCTAGCTATCTCCTACGAGCAGTACTTC. Translated: CSANTLAISYEQYF.